This T cell receptor beta chain was found in a study of cytomegalovirus exposure and HLA in healthy donors (TCRdb year 2017). At the level of the whole study: According to an earlier analysis of a few hundred of the donors, some 180 million T cells yielded roughly 110 million unique TCR beta sequences and approximately 280 Gb of sequence data. About 300 gigabases of sequencing data and around 80 million unique TCR sequences made up an early release that covered over 550 HLA-typed donors. Of the 300 to 500 genotyped donors, 65% to 90% were placed in the genetic ancestry cluster associated with self-reported Caucasian donors. The study aimed to test whether signatures of past pathogen exposure could be identified by cataloging public T cell receptors. The T cell repertoires of several hundred subjects were profiled by immunosequencing and related to cytomegalovirus serostatus. A separate validation cohort of about 110 different subjects was used in addition to the roughly 620-subject first cohort. The study combined high-throughput TCR immunosequencing, statistical association of individual TCRs with disease status, and machine learning to predict cytomegalovirus infection status. To study patterns of TCR occurrence, a later analysis re-analyzed previously published TCR beta repertoires from 500 to 850 donors and added high-resolution HLA genotyping. In the later analysis, no new phenotypic data were used to find candidate immune exposures; instead, reliance was placed on TCR beta sequences and their occurrence across donors. An earlier analysis of some 500 of the donors applied high-throughput TCR beta sequencing to assess whether each TCR beta V gene segment acted as functional or pseudogenic. Donor age, sex, ethnicity and CMV serostatus were compiled alongside the repertoire data. A later genetic analysis took genome-wide SNP genotypes for about 55% of the 666 donors and used that subset as a discovery cohort. Every discovery cohort repertoire had been produced on one sequencing platform. Both class I and class II loci were covered by HLA typing, at four-digit resolution. The number of donors typed differed by locus, with about 620-630 for A, B, C, DRB1 and DQB1, around 560 for DQA1, about 610 for DPA1, and approximately 470 for DPB1. Roughly 5 DR-DQ haplotypes were handled as single units for association and clustering, since linkage in the cohort was strong. Among some 410 genotyped donors of the cohort, an average of roughly 240,000 unique TCR beta nucleotide sequences were sequenced per donor, around a sixth of them non-productive.

Results the study describes overall, beyond this receptor: According to the authors, the approach could potentially be generalized to other disease states and immunological phenotypes. HLA typing was unavailable for some donors at each locus, so association tests used only the typed subset. A cluster of highly shared sequence variants was judged likely to represent a technical artifact of the sequencing pipeline. Strong co-occurrence of HLA alleles, especially DR and DQ, made assigning TCR associations to individual alleles difficult. A further reported finding was that TCR beta sequences accurately predicted the HLA-A and HLA-B alleles for most subjects in the first cohort. The classifier was reported to diagnose cytomegalovirus status with high specificity and sensitivity in both the original and validation cohorts. A later analysis found that TCR association rates varied across HLA loci, with DRB1 alleles showing the most associated TCRs and HLA-C alleles the fewest. For the cohort, immune exposure information was limited to CMV serostatus. An association between a missense DCLRE1C variant and V-gene and J-gene trimming of TCR beta chains was found in a later genetic analysis and replicated in an independent cohort. The study listed 150 to 200 TCR beta chains as associated with cytomegalovirus. The earlier analysis of some 560 of the donors excluded approximately 15 rarely observed V segments, including chromosome 9 orphons, because counts were too low. At a false discovery rate of 0.05, a later analysis linked 15,000 to 20,000 TCR beta sequences to specific HLA alleles. Three of the identified cytomegalovirus-associated TCR beta chains were confirmed in vitro to be specific for cytomegalovirus antigens. Only TCR beta chains were sequenced in this cohort, and the absence of alpha or paired-chain data limited detectable features. In a later analysis, several top co-occurrence clusters were reported to appear linked to parvovirus B19, influenza, CMV and Epstein-Barr virus. Most CMV-associated TCR beta chains appeared to be HLA-restricted in a later analysis, and the HLA associations seemed to be driven largely by CMV exposure. Some IMGT-functional V segments, including TRBV6-2 and TRBV6-3, could not be told apart with the 87-base-pair reads, so those segments were excluded. In an earlier analysis of about 600 of the donors, most TCR beta V segments appeared in productive rearrangements about 87% or about 30% of the time, broadly matching IMGT annotations. While some public TCRs were present in many individuals, most TCR sequences turned up only very rarely across donors. Compared with equally common non-associated chains, HLA-associated TCR beta chains in a later analysis were more clonally expanded and had lower generation probabilities. In a later genetic analysis, fewer N-insertions in productive TCRs were reported among donors in an Asian-associated ancestry cluster than the 666-donor mean. Linkage disequilibrium might explain the correlated functional status among segregating V segments, but an unknown experimental factor could not be ruled out. Presence/absence analyses assumed roughly uniform sequencing depth across donors, an assumption that may not hold.

The junction shows trimming of 1 base on V and 3 bases on J, plus 15 bases between the germline ends. CDR1 and CDR2 were assigned from the germline V gene (reference sequence) as GTSNPN and SVGIG. CDR3 length: 16 amino acids, cysteine to phenylalanine. Just CDR3 DNA is preserved here, 48 bases in frame from base 1. Libraries were made using the immunoSEQ multiplex PCR assay. For the multiplex PCR, a mixture combining 60 forward primers for TCR Vbeta segments and 13 reverse primers for TCR Jbeta segments was used. The CDR3 region of rearranged TCR beta genes was amplified from genomic DNA with a multiplex PCR assay. Amplified TCR beta libraries were sequenced as 87-base-pair reads on the Illumina HiSeq System. The published analysis was carried out like this. Across the 670 or so repertoires, a later analysis counted approximately 75 million unique TCR beta chains, around 10 million of which were shared by at least two donors. Raw reads were error-corrected and collapsed into unique sequences by a nearest-neighbor algorithm in which closely related sequences were merged to remove PCR and sequencing errors. To assign V, D and J gene segments, CDR3 sequences were aligned to IMGT reference sequences. For a sequence to be retained, a match of at least six nucleotides to both a V gene segment and a J gene segment was required. A rearrangement counted as productive if the CDR3 had no stop codons and remained in frame with V and J, and every other rearrangement counted as non-productive. CDR3 was defined by IMGT convention, running from the second conserved V-encoded cysteine to the conserved J-encoded phenylalanine. The earlier analysis of some 580 of the donors excluded any sequence lacking an unambiguous match to a single V gene segment. In an earlier analysis of roughly 600 of the donors, a V segment was called functional when productive rearrangements were above 56.7%, and segregating when the standard deviation between donors exceeded 5%. To diagnose cytomegalovirus status from the catalog of TCR beta chain sequences, a statistical classification framework was built. A later analysis assigned V and J genes by comparing TCR nucleotide sequences with IMGT/GENE-DB human TR gene sequences. A later analysis assigned CDR3 sequences and most-parsimonious VDJ recombination scenarios with the TCRdist pipeline. In a later analysis, every TCR beta chain was defined by the combination of its CDR3 amino acid sequence and its V-gene family, and reads without a unique V-gene family were dropped. To address suspected cross-contamination and a sequencing artifact, a later analysis removed approximately 600 highly shared, low-generation-probability nucleotide sequences. In a later analysis, a clonal expansion index was calculated for each public chain from normalized within-repertoire ranks of inferred template counts. In a later analysis, generation probabilities were computed using a VDJ recombination model fitted to out-of-frame rearrangements, and the results were checked against IGoR. A later analysis scored TCR-TCR, TCR-HLA and TCR-CMV co-occurrence with hypergeometric tests, applying a repertoire-size bias correction to TCR pairs. False discovery rates were estimated in a later analysis by permuting HLA or CMV assignments 20 times. A later analysis grouped co-occurring TCRs with DBSCAN, adding TCRdist sequence similarity when clustering within HLA-allele-positive subsets. Repertoires with fewer than 30,000 or more than 120,000 public chains, plus five repertoires with anomalous nucleotide sharing, were excluded from co-occurrence clustering. This is the immuneACCESS table as TCRdb keeps it, with only in-frame sequences that have V and J called. A part of the clones is gone; compared with another copy, unresolved V genes explain less than half, and the rest is unexplained. D and trimming come from the DNA, and the V and J calls and clone size come from that table. This sample holds roughly 100,000 clones; about 80% were observed only once. Clones ranked in the top ten supply 11% of the sample.

The cohort comprised fewer than 700 healthy bone marrow donors. Cohort members were all nominally healthy when sampled, although unrecorded immune exposures were likely present. The donor was CMV seropositive and was included in the group of 270 or so seropositive cohort members. Each donor provided a peripheral blood sample, and peripheral blood mononuclear cells were used for TCR beta sequencing. The Qiagen DNeasy Blood Extraction Kit was used to extract genomic DNA from the blood cell samples. This clone occurred a few times. Its recognized antigen is unknown. No base quality information exists; no much larger clone differs at one position.

The TCR was taken from a man aged 18 to 30 in good health and CMV-seropositive. The chain joins TRBV30 to TRBJ1-4, with no reliable assignment of the D segment. Sequencing was done on a sample of PBMCs. The DNA sequence follows: TGTGCCTGGAGTGCCGGTGGGTCTCGGGCTAATGAAAAACTGTTTTTT. This codes for CAWSAGGSRANEKLFF.